This T cell receptor beta chain was observed in a study of cytotoxic CD8 clonotypes in ibrutinib-treated CLL. Study-wide background: Among the patients, 10 to 11 presented as relapsed/refractory and fewer than 16 as treatment-naive; 17 showed unmutated IGHV. The study recorded mean values of approximately 260,000 productive templates and under 100,000 productive rearrangements per sample. Notes on the study in general: Clonality climbed at ibrutinib response, then dropped toward baseline at progression.

Germline V gene data show CDR1 as SGHVS and CDR2 as FNYEAQ. CDR3 size: 12 residues. V was pared by 1 base and J by 4 bases, with 2 bases between. Comments on this clone: What it binds is not known.

This table comes from immunoSEQ multiplex PCR, and its TCRdb copy is limited to in-frame clones, with some not included. The data contain about 140,000 clones, about 91% of them singletons. This TCR came from a human donor with chronic lymphocytic leukemia. This chain links TRBV7-6 with TRBJ2-1; no clear D. The specimen comprised PBMCs, sampled after 12 months of ibrutinib treatment. Here the CDR3 DNA reads TGTGCCAGCAGCTTAGGATACAATGAGCAGTTCTTC. Its translation is CASSLGYNEQFF.